Listed below are T cell receptor beta chains from one sample, sequenced in a study of cytomegalovirus exposure and HLA in healthy donors. Some clones are missing from TCRdb's copy, which holds only in-frame ones; the method was immunoSEQ multiplex PCR. The table includes 150,000 to 200,000 clones, approximately 71% detected once. Sequencing input: PBMCs. These receptors were obtained from a man aged 25 to 40 in good health and CMV-seropositive. The CDR3 runs from the conserved cysteine through the conserved F or W. Fields, in order: clone size, D gene, J gene, V gene, CDR3 DNA, CDR3 protein. The D gene is left open where the match is weak. Clone size, where shown, is once, few, many, or a class for clones that have expanded.

NA,TRBD2,TRBJ2-7,TRBV5-1,TGCGCCAGCAGCTTGGTAGGGGCGGGAGGTACGGACGAGCAGTACTTC,CASSLVGAGGTDEQYF
NA,NA,TRBJ1-5,TRBV19,TGTGCCAGTAGTATCCAATTTCAGCCCCAGCATTTT,CASSIQFQPQHF
once,TRBD2,TRBJ2-3,TRBV27,TGTGCCAGCAGCACCATTCCCCCTTCGGCTAGCGGGACCGACACAGATACGCAGTATTTT,CASSTIPPSASGTDTDTQYF
few,NA,TRBJ1-1,TRBV10-3,TGTGCCATCAGTGACTTACAGATGAACACTGAAGCTTTCTTT,CAISDLQMNTEAFF
NA,NA,TRBJ2-7,TRBV28,TGTGCCAGCAGTTCCCAAGGGGACTCCTACGAGCAGTACTTC,CASSSQGDSYEQYF
NA,NA,TRBJ2-7,TRBV19,TGTGCCAGTAGTGCCAGCTACGAGCAGTACTTC,CASSASYEQYF
once,NA,TRBJ2-5,TRBV5-1,TGCGCCAGCAGCTTGGGCAGCCAAGAGACCCAGTACTTC,CASSLGSQETQYF
NA,NA,TRBJ2-7,TRBV25-1,TGTGCCAGCAGTGCCTACGAGGTTTCCTACGAGCAGTACTTC,CASSAYEVSYEQYF
NA,NA,TRBJ2-7,TRBV5-4,TGTGCCACCCAGCGGACGGGCTCCTACGAGCAGTACTTC,CATQRTGSYEQYF
NA,TRBD1,TRBJ2-5,TRBV5-1,TGCGCCAGCAGCTTGGGGGACAGCCAAGAGACCCAGTACTTC,CASSLGDSQETQYF
once,NA,TRBJ1-1,TRBV30,TGTGCCTGGAGTGAACCTCCCGGGGCTTTCTTT,CAWSEPPGAFF
NA,NA,TRBJ2-2,TRBV7-8,TGTGCCAGCAGCTCTATGCCGCCGGGGATGAACACCGGGGAGCTGTTTTTT,CASSSMPPGMNTGELFF
NA,TRBD1,TRBJ1-2,TRBV9,TGTGCCAGCAGCGTAGTTCCAGGGGGCACAGGTGGCTACACCTTC,CASSVVPGGTGGYTF
NA,NA,TRBJ2-1,TRBV9,TGTGCCAGCAGCGTAGAAAGTAGCTCCTACAATGAGCAGTTCTTC,CASSVESSSYNEQFF
NA,NA,TRBJ1-6,TRBV2,TGTGCCAGCAGGCGGTTAAATTCACCCCTCCACTTT,CASRRLNSPLHF
NA,NA,TRBJ2-7,TRBV5-1,TGCGCCAGCAGCGAAGTTCCGGGTCAAAACTACGAGCAGTACTTC,CASSEVPGQNYEQYF
NA,NA,TRBJ2-1,TRBV11-2,TGTGCCAGCAGCTTAGGTGCAGGGCACAATGAGCAGTTCTTC,CASSLGAGHNEQFF
NA,TRBD2,TRBJ2-1,TRBV4-2,TGTGCCAGCAGCCAAGATCTATCGGGAGGGCCAAATGAGCAGTTCTTC,CASSQDLSGGPNEQFF
NA,NA,TRBJ2-4,TRBV27,TGTGCCAGCAGCGGGGGCGGGGGACTAGCCAAAAACATTCAGTACTTC,CASSGGGGLAKNIQYF
NA,TRBD2,TRBJ2-1,TRBV28,TGTGCCAGCAGCTACATCTTCCTTAGCGGGAAAACCTACAATGAGCAGTTCTTC,CASSYIFLSGKTYNEQFF
NA,NA,TRBJ2-7,TRBV5-1,TGCGCCAGCAGCTGGAGGGCCGGGCCCTACGAGCAGTACTTC,CASSWRAGPYEQYF
NA,TRBD1,TRBJ1-1,TRBV12-5,TGTGCTAGTGGACGCACTCGGGACAGGGGGTTAGGCACTGAAGCTTTCTTT,CASGRTRDRGLGTEAFF
NA,TRBD1,TRBJ2-5,TRBV27,TGTGCCAGCAGTTCCGGGACAGGGGCGTTATCGGAGACCCAGTACTTC,CASSSGTGALSETQYF
once,TRBD1,TRBJ1-5,TRBV11-1,TGTGCCAGCAGCCCGGGACAGGGCCAGCCCCAGCATTTT,CASSPGQGQPQHF
few,NA,TRBJ2-1,TRBV11-2,NA,CASSSSGTGVYEQFF
NA,TRBD2,TRBJ2-7,TRBV7-9,TGTGCCAGCAGCCTAGAGGCGGGAGTGGCCTACGAGCAGTACTTC,CASSLEAGVAYEQYF
NA,NA,TRBJ2-1,TRBV13,TGTGCCAGCAGCCTAAATCTGGCGAGGAATGAGCAGTTCTTC,CASSLNLARNEQFF
NA,TRBD1,TRBJ2-7,TRBV20-1,TGCAGTGCTACCGACAGGGGCGAGCAGTACTTC,CSATDRGEQYF
NA,TRBD1,TRBJ1-4,TRBV30,TGTGCCTGGAGTACCCCGGAAGGGGGCAATGAAAAACTGTTTTTT,CAWSTPEGGNEKLFF
few,TRBD2,TRBJ2-3,TRBV4-1,TGCGCCAGCAGCCATGGGACTAGCGGGGACACAGATACGCAGTATTTT,CASSHGTSGDTDTQYF
NA,TRBD1,TRBJ2-2,TRBV18,TGTGCCAGCTCAAGCCACCAACAGGGGAAGACGAACACCGGGGAGCTGTTTTTT,CASSSHQQGKTNTGELFF
NA,NA,TRBJ2-1,TRBV27,TGTGCCAGCAGTTTATTTGCGGAGGCTAGCCTGAACGCCGAGCAGTTCTTC,CASSLFAEASLNAEQFF
few,NA,TRBJ1-2,TRBV28,TGTGCCAGCAGTTCATCTCAGGGAAACTATGGCTACACCTTC,CASSSSQGNYGYTF
NA,TRBD1,TRBJ1-5,TRBV2,TGTGCCAGCAATCAGGGGGTGGCTCAGCCCCAGCATTTT,CASNQGVAQPQHF
few,TRBD2,TRBJ2-1,TRBV7-8,TGTGCCAGCAGCTTACTAGCGGACTCCTACAATGAGCAGTTCTTC,CASSLLADSYNEQFF
NA,TRBD1,TRBJ1-3,TRBV28,TGTGCCAGTTCGTCCTCCGGGACAGAGTACCTCCTCTCTGGAAACACCATATATTTT,CASSSSGTEYLLSGNTIYF
NA,NA,TRBJ2-1,TRBV20-1,TGCAGTGCCCCGCTTGCGGGTGAGCAGTTCTTC,CSAPLAGEQFF
NA,TRBD1,TRBJ2-5,TRBV27,TGTGCCAGCAACGAAAAGGGGGCAGGGGGTAGGCTAGAGACCCAGTACTTC,CASNEKGAGGRLETQYF
NA,TRBD2,TRBJ2-3,TRBV7-8,TGTGCCAGCAGGGGTTGGCGGGAGGGAAGCACAGATACGCAGTATTTT,CASRGWREGSTDTQYF
NA,NA,TRBJ2-3,TRBV4-1,TGCGCCAGCAGCCACGCCGGCGTTCAGGCAGATACGCAGTATTTT,CASSHAGVQADTQYF
few,NA,TRBJ2-7,TRBV9,TGTGCCAGCAGCGTAGAATTTCGAGGGGGCGAGCAGTACTTC,CASSVEFRGGEQYF
NA,NA,TRBJ2-1,TRBV7-9,TGTGCCAGCAGCTTAGCGGGGTTCAGGGGAAATGAGCAGTTCTTC,CASSLAGFRGNEQFF